The 10 T cell receptor beta chains in this list originate from one sample, sequenced in a study of siplizumab effects on memory and regulatory T cells. TCRdb keeps only in-frame clones here, not all; method: immunoSEQ multiplex PCR. Of more than 75,000 clones in the sample, 95% to 97% were seen once. Sequenced sample: naive CD4+ T cells sorted from blood. The receptors shown here come from a human donor in good health.

The genes are TRBV7-3 and TRBJ1-1; 8 bases match TRBD1. The CDR3 sequence is 13 residues long. V was pared by 4 bases and J by 4 bases, with 2 bases of the junction left unmatched. CDR1 is SGHTA and CDR2 is FQGTGA in the germline V gene. The CDR3 loop is CASSWDRSTEAFF. Written as DNA, the CDR3 is TGTGCCAGCAGCTGGGACAGGAGCACTGAAGCTTTCTTT. The full variable domain, with the rest looked up from reference TRBV7-3 and TRBJ1-1, is GAGVSQTPSNKVTEKGKYVELRCDPISGHTALYWYRQSLGQGPEFLIYFQGTGAADDSGLPNDRFFAVRPEGSVSTLKIQRTERGDSAVYLCASSWDRSTEAFFGQGTRLTVV.

The chain carries TRBV7-8 and TRBJ2-2, with D perhaps TRBD1 (6 bases). V lost 6 bases to trimming and J lost 1 base, with 12 bases between them. The CDR3 spans 15 residues. The germline V gene has CDR1 SGHVS and CDR2 FQNEAQ. CDR3 residues: CASRRYRENTGELFF. In DNA, the CDR3 is TGTGCCAGCAGGCGCTACAGGGAGAACACCGGGGAGCTGTTTTTT.

V gene TRBV18 combines with J gene TRBJ2-2; D uncertain. In germline, CDR1 is KGHSH, CDR2 LQKENI. Trimming pared 5 bases from V and 2 bases from J, leaving 6 bases between. This CDR3 comprises 13 residues. CDR3 loop: CASSGPNTGELFF. The CDR3 DNA reads TGTGCCAGCTCAGGGCCAAACACCGGGGAGCTGTTTTTT.

This chain joins TRBV19 and TRBJ1-6; D remains unclear. This CDR3 comprises 12 residues. Per germline, CDR1 LNHDA and CDR2 SQIVND (reference sequence). V was pared by 5 bases and J by 8 bases, with 7 bases between. In nucleotides, the CDR3 is TGTGCCAGTAGTGGGTCCTATTCACCCCTCCACTTT. This translates into CASSGSYSPLHF.

The rearrangement uses TRBV4-2 and TRBJ2-5, with a possible D match to TRBD1 (5 bases). This CDR3 is 17 amino acids long. The germline CDR1 and CDR2 sequences are LGHNA and YNFKEQ. V lost 3 bases and J 1 base, leaving 18 bases between the germline ends. CDR3 sequence (DNA): TGTGCCAGCAGCCACGAACTTCAGGCGCAGGGCCAAGAGACCCAGTACTTC. As protein: CASSHELQAQGQETQYF.

V and J are TRBV28 and TRBJ2-5; the D gene could be TRBD1 or TRBD2 (7 bases each). The CDR3 consists of 15 residues. Trimming removed 6 bases at V and 5 bases at J, with 19 bases between. Germline V gives CDR1 MDHEN, CDR2 SYDVKM. Here the CDR3 DNA reads TGTGCCAGCAGCCAACCAGGGGGGGCCCGGGAGACCCAGTACTTC. Its translation: CASSQPGGARETQYF.

The rearrangement links TRBV28 to TRBJ2-7; no firm D call. The germline V gene encodes CDR1 MDHEN and CDR2 SYDVKM. The V and J ends lost 7 bases and 3 bases respectively, with 7 bases between them. The CDR3 sequence is 11 residues long. CDR3 sequence reads: CASIGFYEQYF. The CDR3, as DNA: TGTGCCAGCATCGGATTCTACGAGCAGTACTTC.

The V and J genes are TRBV19 and TRBJ2-7; D uncertain. CDR1 LNHDA and CDR2 SQIVND come from the germline V gene (reference sequence). The CDR3 runs to 14 residues. With 5 bases removed from V and 3 bases from J, the gap between germline ends came to 14 bases. CDR3 protein: CASSGNPSGYEQYF. The CDR3 bases are TGTGCCAGTAGTGGAAACCCTTCGGGCTACGAGCAGTACTTC.

The chain links TRBV7-2 to TRBJ2-3, with TRBD2 as a possible D gene (6 bases). Germline CDR1 is SGHTA and CDR2 is FQGNSA. The length of the CDR3 is 14 residues. Trimming stripped 4 bases from V and 7 bases from J, with 15 bases between. CDR3 amino acids: CASSSETGRNTQYF. The CDR3 DNA sequence: TGTGCCAGCAGCTCGGAAACCGGGAGAAATACGCAGTATTTT.

A single count supports this clone. The rearrangement joins TRBV19 to TRBJ2-7, with unresolved D. Between the trimmed V and J ends, which lost 5 bases and 8 bases, there was a span of 16 bases. CDR3 length: 13 amino acids. Germline V lookup: CDR1 LNHDA, CDR2 SQIVND (reference sequence). The CDR3: CASSAYPEIKQYF. The CDR3 nucleotides are TGTGCCAGTAGTGCATATCCAGAGATCAAGCAGTACTTC.